This T cell receptor (beta chain) was recorded in a study of blood T cell repertoires in COVID-19. Study-wide context: Sources were T cells, B-cell-depleted T cells, or PBMCs; the material itself was cDNA or gDNA.

TCRdb keeps only in-frame clones here, not all; method: immunoSEQ multiplex PCR. Among approximately 270,000 clones listed, approximately 85% were seen once. Trimming removed 3 bases from V and 7 bases from J; junction bases left unmatched: 8. This CDR3 is built from 14 residues. In germline, CDR1 is LGHNA, CDR2 YNFKEQ. The specimen was peripheral blood. This TCR was sampled from a human donor with COVID-19, enrolled during active disease. The donor label of this sample is uncertain. The genes are TRBV4-2 and TRBJ1-2, with 7 positions matching TRBD1. This CDR3 is CASSQGTGVGGYTF. The CDR3 DNA is TGTGCCAGCAGCCAGGGAACAGGGGTTGGTGGCTACACCTTC.